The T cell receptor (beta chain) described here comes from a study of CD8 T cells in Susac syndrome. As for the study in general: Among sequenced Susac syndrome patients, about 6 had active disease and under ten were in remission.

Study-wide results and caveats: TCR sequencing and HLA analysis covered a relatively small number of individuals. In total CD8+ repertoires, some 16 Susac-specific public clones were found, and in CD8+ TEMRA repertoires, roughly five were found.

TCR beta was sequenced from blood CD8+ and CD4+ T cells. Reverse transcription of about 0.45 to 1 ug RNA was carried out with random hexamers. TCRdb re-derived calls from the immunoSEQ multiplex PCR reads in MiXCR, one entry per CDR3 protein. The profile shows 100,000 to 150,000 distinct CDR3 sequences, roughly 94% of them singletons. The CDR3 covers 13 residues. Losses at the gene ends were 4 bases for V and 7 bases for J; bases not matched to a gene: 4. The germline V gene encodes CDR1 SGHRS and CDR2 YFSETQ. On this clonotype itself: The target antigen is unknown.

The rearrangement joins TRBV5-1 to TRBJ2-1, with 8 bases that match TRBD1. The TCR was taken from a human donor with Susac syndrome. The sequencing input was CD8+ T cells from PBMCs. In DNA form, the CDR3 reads TGCGCCAGCAGCATGACAGGGGTAAATGAGCAGTTCTTC. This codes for CASSMTGVNEQFF.